This T cell receptor (beta chain) was sequenced for a study of PD-L1 blockade in urothelial cancer. Study overall: Analyses were performed on blood at 3 weeks after treatment start (the second dose) and at 6 weeks. Across blood samples, T cells had a median count of about 140,000. The study, taken as a whole, reports: A pretreatment blood TCR clonality that fell below the median predicted better progression-free and overall survival.

Points on this clone: Its antigen is unknown.

Profiling relied on immunoSEQ multiplex PCR, and the TCRdb table lists in-frame clones only, not all of them. Of 35,000 to 45,000 clones listed, about 83% are singletons. Metastatic or locally advanced urothelial carcinoma was present in the patients. The germline gives CDR1 MNHEY, CDR2 SMNVEV (reference sequence). This CDR3 comprises 15 residues. J was trimmed by 5 bases and V by 2 bases; bases with no gene match: 6. The clonotype was recovered from a man in his 60s with urothelial cancer. Sample: PBMCs, taken around atezolizumab (anti-PD-L1) treatment. This chain connects TRBV27 to TRBJ2-7; TRBD1 matches at 10 bases. CDR3 nucleotides: TGTGCCAGCAGTTTAAGAGGACAGGGGGTCCACGAGCAGTACTTC. Translating it yields CASSLRGQGVHEQYF.